These T cell receptor beta chains were read from a single sample in a study of neoadjuvant nivolumab and ipilimumab in lung cancer. Repertoires were generated with immunoSEQ multiplex PCR, while TCRdb's copy carries only in-frame clones and drops some. This sample yields 13,000 or so clones, of which roughly 95% are seen a single time; roughly 2.6% belongs to the top ten. The sequences come from peripheral blood, collected after neoadjuvant nivolumab, alone or with ipilimumab, at or shortly before surgery. The source of these receptors is an adult with non-small cell lung cancer. Both conserved end residues are part of each CDR3. D genes are given only for firm matches. Rows give clone size only sometimes, using once, few, many, or a class for an expanded clone.

CDR3aa	CDR3nt	len	j_gene	d_gene	v_gene	abundance
CASSPRLGRTDTQYF	TGTGCCAGCAGTCCGAGACTAGGGAGAACAGATACGCAGTATTTT	15	TRBJ2-3	.	TRBV7-9	.
CASSDSLGPGPEETQYF	TGTGCCAGCAGTGACTCTCTGGGGCCCGGGCCGGAGGAGACCCAGTACTTC	17	TRBJ2-5	.	TRBV6-4	.
CASNPTGGSNQPQHF	TGTGCCAGTAATCCGACAGGGGGGAGCAATCAGCCCCAGCATTTT	15	TRBJ1-5	TRBD1	TRBV19	once
CASSQRLAGGYEQYF	TGCGCCAGCAGCCAGCGACTAGCGGGGGGCTACGAGCAGTACTTC	15	TRBJ2-7	TRBD2	TRBV4-3	.
CASSSRQDYYGYTF	TGTGCCAGCAGTAGTCGTCAGGACTACTATGGCTACACCTTC	14	TRBJ1-2	.	TRBV6-1	.
CASSPATSGSSYEQYF	TGTGCCAGCAGCCCCGCTACTAGCGGGAGCTCCTACGAGCAGTACTTC	16	TRBJ2-7	TRBD2	TRBV5-4	once
CASSSKPPETQYF	TGTGCCAGCAGCTCGAAGCCGCCGGAGACCCAGTACTTC	13	TRBJ2-5	.	TRBV7-9	.
CASSDTRNEKLFF	TGTGCCAGCAGCGACACGCGCAATGAAAAACTGTTTTTT	13	TRBJ1-4	.	TRBV5-6	.
CASSFWGTGELFF	TGTGCCAGCAGTTTCTGGGGCACCGGGGAGCTGTTTTTT	13	TRBJ2-2	.	TRBV27	.
CATGMNTEAFF	TGTGCCACCGGCATGAACACTGAAGCTTTCTTT	11	TRBJ1-1	.	TRBV7-9	.
CASSLWQGVDQPQHF	TGTGCCAGCAGCTTGTGGCAGGGGGTCGATCAGCCCCAGCATTTT	15	TRBJ1-5	TRBD1	TRBV5-8	.
CASSLAGAETQYF	TGTGCCAGCAGCTTGGCCGGTGCCGAGACCCAGTACTTC	13	TRBJ2-5	.	TRBV5-4	.
CASSPRRQGASYEQYF	TGTGCCAGCTCACCACGGAGACAGGGGGCCTCCTACGAGCAGTACTTC	16	TRBJ2-7	TRBD1	TRBV18	.
CAWSVRINREGYTF	TGTGCCTGGAGTGTACGTATAAACAGGGAGGGCTACACCTTC	14	TRBJ1-2	.	TRBV30	.
CASSPYPGLANTGELFF	TGTGCCAGCAGCCCTTACCCGGGACTCGCGAACACCGGGGAGCTGTTTTTT	17	TRBJ2-2	.	TRBV7-3	.
CASRGSSYEQYF	TGTGCCAGCAGGGGAAGCTCCTACGAGCAGTACTTC	12	TRBJ2-7	.	TRBV10-3	.
CASSLQDPATEAFF	TGTGCCAGCAGTTTACAGGATCCTGCCACTGAAGCTTTCTTT	14	TRBJ1-1	.	TRBV6-5	once
CASSLGQPSGKQDEQYF	TGTGCCAGCAGCTTAGGGCAGCCTAGCGGGAAGCAGGACGAGCAGTACTTC	17	TRBJ2-7	TRBD2	TRBV7-9	.
CSVESRNYGYTF	TGCAGCGTTGAGAGCAGGAACTATGGCTACACCTTC	12	TRBJ1-2	.	TRBV29-1	few
CASSFLGNEQFF	TGTGCCAGCAGCTTCCTGGGGAATGAGCAGTTCTTC	12	TRBJ2-1	.	TRBV7-9	.
CASSFGRGDYGYTF	TGTGCCAGTAGTTTTGGCAGGGGGGACTATGGCTACACCTTC	14	TRBJ1-2	TRBD1	TRBV19	once
CASSRSLLGDQPQHF	TGTGCCAGCAGCCGCTCGCTTCTCGGCGATCAGCCCCAGCATTTT	15	TRBJ1-5	.	TRBV7-9	.
CASMGEGLTTEAFF	TGCGCCAGCATGGGGGAGGGGTTGACCACTGAAGCTTTCTTT	14	TRBJ1-1	.	TRBV5-1	.
CASSLAPGQVVEYF	TGCGCCAGCAGCTTGGCGCCGGGACAGGTGGTGGAGTACTTC	14	TRBJ2-7	TRBD1	TRBV5-1	.
CASSLGGNTIYF	TGTGCCAGCAGCTTAGGGGGAAACACCATATATTTT	12	TRBJ1-3	.	TRBV11-3	.
CASSLSITGSAEAFF	TGTGCCAGCAGTTTATCGATCACAGGCTCGGCTGAAGCTTTCTTT	15	TRBJ1-1	.	TRBV27	.
CASSLTGPTYEQYF	TGTGCCAGCAGTCTTACCGGGCCGACCTACGAGCAGTACTTC	14	TRBJ2-7	.	TRBV28	once
CASSLVGEFSGNTIYF	TGCGCCAGCAGCTTGGTGGGGGAATTCTCTGGAAACACCATATATTTT	16	TRBJ1-3	.	TRBV5-1	once
CASSLSGLAYTSSYNEQFF	TGTGCCAGCAGTTTATCGGGACTAGCCTACACGAGCTCCTACAATGAGCAGTTCTTC	19	TRBJ2-1	TRBD2	TRBV28	.
CASSGERQGENYGYTF	TGTGCCAGCAGCGGCGAACGACAGGGGGAAAACTATGGCTACACCTTC	16	TRBJ1-2	TRBD1	TRBV9	.
CASSSLGQGPYEQYF	TGTGCCAGCAGCTCGTTGGGGCAGGGACCCTACGAGCAGTACTTC	15	TRBJ2-7	.	TRBV7-9	.
CASSQDMTSGSHEQFF	TGCGCCAGCAGCCAAGACATGACTAGCGGGAGTCATGAGCAGTTCTTC	16	TRBJ2-1	TRBD2	TRBV4-3	.
CASSSSGRPDEQFF	TGTGCCAGCAGCTCTAGCGGGAGACCCGATGAGCAGTTCTTC	14	TRBJ2-1	TRBD2	TRBV7-9	.
CASSQTSGRYYEQYF	TGTGCCAGCAGCCAAACTAGCGGGAGATACTACGAGCAGTACTTC	15	TRBJ2-7	TRBD2	TRBV14	.
CASSLYQADEQFF	TGTGCCAGCAGTTTATATCAGGCGGATGAGCAGTTCTTC	13	TRBJ2-1	.	TRBV27	.
CASSLLAPTGDEQYF	TGTGCCAGCAGCTTGTTGGCGCCCACCGGGGACGAGCAGTACTTC	15	TRBJ2-7	.	TRBV5-4	once
CASSSRKWTSGRAVISTDTQYF	TGCGCCAGCAGCTCACGAAAGTGGACTAGCGGGAGGGCCGTAATTAGCACAGATACGCAGTATTTT	22	TRBJ2-3	TRBD2	TRBV5-1	once
CASSVGWGQGYEQYF	TGTGCCAGCAGCGTAGGTTGGGGACAGGGCTACGAGCAGTACTTC	15	TRBJ2-7	TRBD1	TRBV9	.
CAISESGSHSGNTIYF	TGTGCCATCAGTGAGTCGGGCAGCCACTCTGGAAACACCATATATTTT	16	TRBJ1-3	.	TRBV10-3	once
CASSTPGQGFYEQYF	TGTGCCAGCAGCACGCCGGGACAGGGATTTTACGAGCAGTACTTC	15	TRBJ2-7	TRBD1	TRBV7-2	.
CASSRRLAGGWETQYF	TGTGCCAGCAGCCGAAGACTAGCGGGAGGTTGGGAGACCCAGTACTTC	16	TRBJ2-5	TRBD2	TRBV7-7	.
CASSPEGGYTGELFF	TGTGCCAGTAGTCCGGAGGGGGGTTACACCGGGGAGCTGTTTTTT	15	TRBJ2-2	.	TRBV19	.
CASSPTGGRRSYEQYF	TGTGCCAGCAGCCCCACTGGGGGGAGGCGCTCCTACGAGCAGTACTTC	16	TRBJ2-7	.	TRBV5-4	.
CASSLMTLEKLFF	TGTGCCAGCAGTTTGATGACACTTGAAAAACTGTTTTTT	13	TRBJ1-4	.	TRBV28	.
CASSYGGPLIQYF	TGTGCCAGCAGCTATGGTGGTCCGTTGATTCAGTACTTC	13	TRBJ2-4	.	TRBV5-6	once
CASSLVRGYQETQYF	TGTGCCAGCAGCTTAGTACGCGGGTACCAAGAGACCCAGTACTTC	15	TRBJ2-5	.	TRBV7-6	.
CASSFIDLEAFF	TGTGCCAGCAGCTTTATTGATCTTGAAGCTTTCTTT	12	TRBJ1-1	.	TRBV11-1	once
CASSQETSGTYNEQFF	TGTGCCAGCAGCCAAGAGACTAGCGGGACCTACAATGAGCAGTTCTTC	16	TRBJ2-1	TRBD2	TRBV4-2	once
CASSDRTRETQYF	TGCGCCAGCAGCGATCGGACACGAGAGACCCAGTACTTC	13	TRBJ2-5	.	TRBV5-1	.
CASRGQGAPNYGYTF	TGTGCCAGCAGGGGACAGGGGGCGCCTAACTATGGCTACACCTTC	15	TRBJ1-2	TRBD1	TRBV27	once
CASSPPEGTDTQYF	TGCGCCAGCAGCCCACCGGAAGGCACAGATACGCAGTATTTT	14	TRBJ2-3	.	TRBV4-1	.